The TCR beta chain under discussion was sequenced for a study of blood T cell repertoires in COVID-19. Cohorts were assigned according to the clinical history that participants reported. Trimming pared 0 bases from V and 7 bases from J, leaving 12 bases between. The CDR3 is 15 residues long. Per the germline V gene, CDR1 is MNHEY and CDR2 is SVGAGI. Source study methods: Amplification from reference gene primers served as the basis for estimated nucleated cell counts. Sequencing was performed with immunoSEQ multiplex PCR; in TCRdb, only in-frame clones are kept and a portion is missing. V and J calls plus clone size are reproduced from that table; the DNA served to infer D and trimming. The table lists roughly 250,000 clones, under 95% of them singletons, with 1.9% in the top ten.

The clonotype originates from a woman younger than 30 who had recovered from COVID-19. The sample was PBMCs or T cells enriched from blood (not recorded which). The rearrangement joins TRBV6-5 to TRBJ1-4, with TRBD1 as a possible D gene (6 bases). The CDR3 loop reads CASSYSQGKGEKLFF. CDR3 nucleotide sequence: TGTGCCAGCAGTTACTCGCAGGGGAAAGGTGAAAAACTGTTTTTT.